One and the same sample provided the 24 T cell receptor beta chains below, sequenced in a study of CD8+ T cells in alopecia areata. Documented treatment: oral pan-JAK inhibitor, 5-10 mg twice daily. TCR sequencing used cDNA made by reverse transcription of extracted RNA. Clones were read by immunoSEQ multiplex PCR, and TCRdb kept only the in-frame ones, dropping some. The sample yields 200,000 to 250,000 clones, around two fifths seen once. The sequenced sample was CD4+ T cells sorted from blood, obtained between weeks 30 and 35, from a patient treated with tofacitinib. Every receptor here comes from a human donor with alopecia areata.

This rearrangement joins TRBV27 to TRBJ2-7; D not resolved. From germline, CDR1 is MNHEY and CDR2 SMNVEV (reference sequence). Trimming took off 5 bases at V and 2 bases at J, with 13 bases between the two ends. The CDR3 consists of 14 residues. CDR3 DNA: TGTGCCAGCAGTGCCTACGTGGCTCCCTACGAGCAGTACTTC. Protein product: CASSAYVAPYEQYF.

This clone was observed a handful of times. The gene calls are TRBV10-2 and TRBJ2-7; 9 bases match TRBD2. V trimming: 2 bases; J trimming: 7 bases; junction bases outside the gene matches: 0. CDR3 length: 12 residues. Germline CDR1 reads WSHSY; CDR2 reads SAAADI. The CDR3 DNA reads as TGCGCCAGCAGTGAGCTAGCGGGAGAGCAGTACTTC. Its translation is CASSELAGEQYF.

J is TRBJ1-2 and V is TRBV5-4; D perhaps matches TRBD1 (6 bases). The CDR3 is 15 amino acids. Per the germline V gene, CDR1 is SGHNT and CDR2 is YYREEE (reference sequence). Trimming cost V 6 bases and J 6 bases, with 21 bases left between them. The CDR3 nucleotides are TGTGCCAGCACCACCGACGGGGGGCGCATAGATGGCTACACCTTC. Amino acids: CASTTDGGRIDGYTF.

The chain combines TRBV23-1 with TRBJ1-2; D gene uncertain. TRBV23-1 is reported as an ORF; its role is uncertain. V lost 6 bases and J 2 bases, leaving 13 bases between the germline ends. The CDR3 covers 14 residues. CDR3 loop: CASSQDRGNYGYTF. CDR3 nucleotides: TGCGCCAGCAGCCAAGATCGCGGCAACTATGGCTACACCTTC.

This chain connects TRBV5-1 to TRBJ2-1; a possible D gene is TRBD2 (7 bases). CDR1 is SGHRS and CDR2 is YFSETQ in the germline V gene. V shed 1 base and J shed 7 bases, with 18 bases lying between them. The CDR3 has 16 residues. The CDR3, as DNA: TGCGCCAGCAGCTTGCCCCTGGCGGGGGCCGAAAATGAGCAGTTCTTC. This sequence encodes CASSLPLAGAENEQFF.

This chain uses TRBV2 with TRBJ2-6; either TRBD1 or TRBD2 may fit D (5 bases each). Germline loops: CDR1 SNHLY, CDR2 FYNNEI. The CDR3 contains 15 residues. Trimming took 5 bases from V and 1 from J, leaving 9 bases between them. As DNA, the CDR3 is TGTGCCAGCAGTCCCAGGGAGTCTGGGGCCAACGTCCTGACTTTC. This sequence encodes CASSPRESGANVLTF.

The chain joins TRBV27 to TRBJ2-6; 9 bases align to TRBD1. V lost 6 bases to trimming and J lost 1 base; unmatched junction nucleotides: 1. The CDR3 is made up of 15 amino acids. Germline loops: CDR1 MNHEY, CDR2 SMNVEV (reference sequence). CDR3 residues: CASRQGASGANVLTF. The CDR3, as DNA: TGTGCCAGCAGACAGGGGGCATCTGGGGCCAACGTCCTGACTTTC.

This chain uses TRBV5-1 with TRBJ2-5; D not certain. Between the trimmed V and J ends, which lost 1 base and 5 bases, there was a span of 12 bases. Germline-derived CDR1 and CDR2 are SGHRS and YFSETQ. This CDR3 is built from 14 residues. The CDR3 region has the DNA TGCGCCAGCAGCTTGTCCTCTACAGAGGAGACCCAGTACTTC. It encodes CASSLSSTEETQYF.

There are a few counts of this clone. The rearrangement joins TRBV10-1 to TRBJ2-1; TRBD2 agrees at 10 bases. V dropped 5 bases and J dropped 3; count of bases not matched to a gene: 4. The CDR3 loop spans 15 amino acids. CDR1 is WNHNN and CDR2 is SYGVQD in the germline V gene (reference sequence). The chain's CDR3 is CASSKTSGNYNEQFF. CDR3 DNA: TGCGCCAGCAGTAAAACTAGCGGGAACTACAATGAGCAGTTCTTC.

J is TRBJ2-7 and V is TRBV5-1, with a possible D match to TRBD1 (6 bases). CDR1 SGHRS and CDR2 YFSETQ come from the germline V gene. CDR3 length: 16 residues. Trimming removed 1 base from V and 0 bases from J, with 14 bases in between. This chain's CDR3 is CASSLTGTPGSYEQYF. CDR3 in DNA: TGCGCCAGCAGCTTGACCGGGACACCGGGCTCCTACGAGCAGTACTTC.

This clone has only a few counts. The gene calls are TRBV18 and TRBJ2-6; D is perhaps TRBD2 (6 bases). The CDR3 runs 16 residues. Germline values: CDR1 KGHSH, CDR2 LQKENI. The V end was cut by 6 bases, the J end by 0 bases, with 12 bases between. Here the CDR3 DNA reads TGTGCCAGCTCCCTGACCGGGAGCTCTGGGGCCAACGTCCTGACTTTC. Protein: CASSLTGSSGANVLTF.

As DNA, the CDR3 is TGTGCCAGCAGTTCTGCCGGGACAGGGGGTGGTGAAGCTTTCTTT. Translation: CASSSAGTGGGEAFF. The V gene is TRBV6-5, the J gene TRBJ1-1; 11 bases are a match to TRBD1. In germline, CDR1 is MNHEY, CDR2 SVGAGI. This CDR3 spans 15 amino acids. The V gene end was trimmed by 4 bases and the J gene end by 7 bases; junction bases not matched to a gene: 8.

CDR3 sequence reads: CASSQGALGGPNTEAFF. Written as DNA, the CDR3 is TGCGCCAGCAGCCAAGGGGCCCTCGGGGGGCCAAACACTGAAGCTTTCTTT. The gene calls are TRBV4-1 and TRBJ1-1, with D possibly being TRBD1 (6 bases). The CDR3 consists of 17 residues. Germline V gene data show CDR1 as MGHRA and CDR2 as YSYEKL. Trimming took off 1 base at V and 2 bases at J, with 17 bases between the two ends.

The rearrangement uses TRBV6-5 and TRBJ2-5; 8 bases agree with TRBD2. The J segment lost 2 bases and the V segment lost 6 bases, leaving 5 bases of the junction unmatched. Germline CDR1 and CDR2: MNHEY and SVGAGI. CDR3 length: 14 residues. This CDR3 is CASRLAGTQETQYF. The CDR3 DNA sequence: TGTGCCAGCAGATTAGCGGGGACTCAAGAGACCCAGTACTTC.

This clone was seen once. The chain links TRBV30 to TRBJ1-2; D unresolved. The CDR3 consists of 11 residues. Germline CDR1 is GTSNPN and CDR2 is SVGIG (reference sequence). Trimming shortened V by 3 bases and J by 1 base, and 3 bases separated the two germline ends. DNA of the CDR3: TGTGCCTGGAGCGATAACTATGGCTACACCTTC. Its protein is CAWSDNYGYTF. Using reference TRBV30 and TRBJ1-2 for the parts outside the CDR3, the full variable domain is SQTIHQWPATLVQPVGSPLSLECTVEGTSNPNLYWYRQAAGRGLQLLFYSVGIGQISSEVPQNLSASRPQDRQFILSSKKLLLSDSGFYLCAWSDNYGYTFGSGTRLTVV.

V and J are TRBV7-8 and TRBJ2-3; unclear D gene. This CDR3 contains 14 residues. V lost 5 bases to trimming and J lost 2 bases, with 11 bases between them. CDR1 is SGHVS and CDR2 is FQNEAQ in the germline V gene. CDR3 loop: CASSPWENTDTQYF. The CDR3 DNA reads as TGTGCCAGCAGCCCCTGGGAAAACACAGATACGCAGTATTTT.

The chain recombines TRBV6-1 with TRBJ1-2; D gene uncertain. The CDR3 runs 14 residues. The V end was cut by 7 bases, the J end by 3 bases, with 15 bases between. Germline V gene data show CDR1 as MNHNS and CDR2 as SASEGT. CDR3 loop: CASILQPSHYGYTF. CDR3 bases: TGTGCCAGCATCCTACAGCCTAGTCACTATGGCTACACCTTC.

This clone was seen a handful of times. An end of the junction does not agree with germline; a read error may underlie this. The chain carries TRBV6-1 and TRBJ2-1; D remains ambiguous. The CDR3 is made up of 13 amino acids. The V gene's germline CDR1 is MNHNS and CDR2 SASEGT. Written as DNA, the CDR3 is TGTGCCAGCAGTGAAGCGATGTTGTCCCCACAGATCTTC. The encoded protein is CASSEAMLSPQIF.

This clone appeared a few times. This chain connects TRBV2 to TRBJ2-4; TRBD2 matches 11 bases. CDR3 size: 17 residues. The junction had 7 bases not matched to a gene; V was cut back by 4 bases and J by 2 bases. The germline CDR1 and CDR2 sequences are SNHLY and FYNNEI. CDR3 sequence: CASSVRVAGGTKNIQYF. As DNA, the CDR3 is TGTGCCAGCAGTGTTCGGGTAGCGGGAGGGACCAAAAACATTCAGTACTTC.

The chain uses TRBV2 and TRBJ2-5, with 9 bases matching TRBD1. The J segment lost 5 bases and the V segment lost 5 bases, leaving 9 bases of the junction unmatched. This CDR3 has 15 amino acids. CDR1 SNHLY and CDR2 FYNNEI come from the germline V gene. The chain's CDR3 is CASSRNTGGVETQYF. The DNA for the CDR3 is TGTGCCAGCAGTCGTAATACAGGGGGCGTCGAGACCCAGTACTTC.

The chain joins TRBV11-2 to TRBJ2-3; D uncertain. Trimming pared 0 bases from V and 1 base from J, leaving 8 bases between. Germline V CDR1 and CDR2: SGHAT, FQNNGV. CDR3 length: 15 residues. Written as DNA, the CDR3 is TGTGCCAGCAGCTTAGACTCCGCTGGCACAGATACGCAGTATTTT. Translated, it gives CASSLDSAGTDTQYF.

This clone was counted at least ten times. V and J are TRBV6-4 and TRBJ2-1, with 12 bases fitting TRBD2. Germline V CDR1 and CDR2: MRHNA, SNTAGT. CDR3 size: 15 residues. V was clipped by 0 bases and J by 6 bases; unmatched bases: 0. CDR3 bases: TGTGCCAGCAGTGACTCGACTAGCGGGAGCAATGAGCAGTTCTTC. It translates to CASSDSTSGSNEQFF.

The chain links TRBV5-4 to TRBJ2-5; D possibly uses TRBD1 or TRBD2 (6 bases each). This CDR3 has 13 residues. The germline CDR1 and CDR2 sequences are SGHNT and YYREEE (reference sequence). V lost 6 bases, J lost 4 bases, and 13 bases lay in between. The CDR3 loop is CASKEGVTETQYF. CDR3 DNA: TGTGCCAGCAAGGAGGGGGTCACAGAGACCCAGTACTTC.

In nucleotides, the CDR3 is TGTGCCAGCAGCCATCTTACAGGGGACTATGGCTACACCTTC. It is translated as CASSHLTGDYGYTF. The rearrangement links TRBV4-2 to TRBJ1-2, with 7 bases fitting TRBD1. Germline values: CDR1 LGHNA, CDR2 YNFKEQ. J was trimmed by 3 bases and V by 3 bases; bases with no gene match: 4. CDR3 size: 14 residues.